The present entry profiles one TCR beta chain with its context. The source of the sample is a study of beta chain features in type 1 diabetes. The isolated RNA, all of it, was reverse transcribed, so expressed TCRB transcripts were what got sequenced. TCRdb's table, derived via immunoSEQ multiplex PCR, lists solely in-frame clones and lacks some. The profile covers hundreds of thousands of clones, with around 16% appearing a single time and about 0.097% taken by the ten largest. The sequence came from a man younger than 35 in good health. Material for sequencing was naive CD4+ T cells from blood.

Here the CDR3 DNA reads TGTGCCAGCAGCTCTGGGCAGGGTGACACTGAAGCTTTCTTT. Translated: CASSSGQGDTEAFF. This chain links TRBV5-4 with TRBJ1-1; TRBD1 might be the D (5 bases). The V end lost 3 bases, the J end lost 3 bases, and 12 bases lay between the germline ends. Germline values: CDR1 SGHNT, CDR2 YYREEE (reference sequence). This CDR3 is 14 amino acids long.